This TCR beta chain is drawn from a study of T cell repertoires in cytomegalovirus infection (dated 2019 in TCRdb). As for the study more broadly: Donor HLA type was relevant to the analysis, because carriage of CMV infection together with the matching HLA type was indicated by public TCR beta signatures. Beyond this particular receptor, the publication reports: Carriers of CMV infection plus the relevant HLA type were discriminated by the cumulative frequency of public TCR beta family members in the study cohort and in an independent approximately 350-donor cohort. The ex vivo response was dominated by HLA-C-restricted CMV-specific TCR beta clonotypes, and the single most frequent clonotype in two of eight donors was supplied by these HLA-C-restricted clonotypes.

This clonotype occurred many times. The antigen it binds to is not known. Nothing much larger sits one base from this clone, and base qualities are not available. V loses 2 bases of germline sequence and J loses 4 bases, and the interval between the two ends is 9 bases. Taken from cysteine to phenylalanine, the CDR3 has 14 residues. The read is trimmed to its CDR3 DNA, 42 bases read in frame from base 1. The germline V gene sets CDR1 to MNHEY and CDR2 to SVGAGI. Sequencing instrument: Illumina HiSeq 1500. The public reads were reanalyzed by TCRdb: fastp trimming at Q25, MiXCR alignment, in-frame beta chains only. All rows with the same CDR3 protein become a single entry with the most common DNA and genes. The sample has 150,000 to 200,000 distinct CDR3 sequences on record, 15% to 20% of them singletons. Jointly, the top ten make up around 3.1% of the sample.

This clonotype was sampled from a human donor in good health (CMV status not recorded). Some clones in this sample may be carry-over from other donors' samples. This sequence uses TRBV6-5 and TRBJ2-1, with no confidently assigned D gene. The sample was PBMCs. The CDR3 reads as follows: CASSYQTNYNEQFF. Read as DNA, the sequence is TGTGCCAGCAGTTACCAAACAAATTACAATGAGCAGTTCTTC.